This T cell receptor (beta chain) is from a study of T-cell memory formation after mild COVID-19. This clonotype was observed a handful of times. The germline V and J ends were trimmed by 8 bases and 13 bases, with 15 bases remaining between them. The CDR3 runs to 11 residues. From 5'RACE with constant-segment primers came TCR alpha and TCR beta cDNA libraries that carried sample barcodes and UMIs. TCRdb reanalysed the 5' RACE reads using MiXCR and keeps one entry per CDR3 protein. The data contain around 300,000 distinct CDR3 sequences, roughly 17% of them singletons. This receptor was taken from a man between 18 and 29 years old who had mild COVID-19 (a few samples of this study predate the infection). Cell type and time point are not known. Material: PBMCs or a T cell subset sorted from them (not recorded which). The gene calls are TRBV12-3 or TRBV12-4 and TRBJ2-1; D is unclear. The CDR3 DNA sequence: TGTGCCAGCCTATCTAAAGTGCGACAGTTCTTC. It yields the protein CASLSKVRQFF.